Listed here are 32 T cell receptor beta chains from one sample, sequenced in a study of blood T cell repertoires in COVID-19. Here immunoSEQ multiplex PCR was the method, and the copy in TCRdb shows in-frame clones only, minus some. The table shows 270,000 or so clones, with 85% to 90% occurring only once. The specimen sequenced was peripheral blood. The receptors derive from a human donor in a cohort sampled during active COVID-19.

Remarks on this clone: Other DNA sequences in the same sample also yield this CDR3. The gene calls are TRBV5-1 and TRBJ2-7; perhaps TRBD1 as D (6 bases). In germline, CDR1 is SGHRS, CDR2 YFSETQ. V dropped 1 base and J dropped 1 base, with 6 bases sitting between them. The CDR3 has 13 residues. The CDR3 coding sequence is TGCGCCAGCAGCTTGACAGGGTCCTACGAGCAGTACTTC. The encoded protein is CASSLTGSYEQYF.

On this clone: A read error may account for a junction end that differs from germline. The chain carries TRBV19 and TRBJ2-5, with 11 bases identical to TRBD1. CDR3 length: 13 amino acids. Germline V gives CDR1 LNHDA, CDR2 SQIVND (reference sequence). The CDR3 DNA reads TGTGCCAGTAGTATCGGACAGGGGGCCCAAAGGGACTTC. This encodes CASSIGQGAQRDF.

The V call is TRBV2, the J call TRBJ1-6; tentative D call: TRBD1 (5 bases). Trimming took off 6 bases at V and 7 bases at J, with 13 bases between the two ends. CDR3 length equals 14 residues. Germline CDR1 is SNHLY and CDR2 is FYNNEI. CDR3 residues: CASSGLGGNSPLHF. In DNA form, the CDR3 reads TGTGCCAGCAGCGGGCTTGGGGGGAATTCACCCCTCCACTTT.

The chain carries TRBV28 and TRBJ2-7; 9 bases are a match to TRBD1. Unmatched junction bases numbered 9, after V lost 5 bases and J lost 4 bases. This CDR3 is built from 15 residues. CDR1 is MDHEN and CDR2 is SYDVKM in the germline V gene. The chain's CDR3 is CASSPGQGNGYEQYF. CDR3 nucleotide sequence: TGTGCCAGCAGTCCCGGACAGGGGAACGGGTACGAGCAGTACTTC.

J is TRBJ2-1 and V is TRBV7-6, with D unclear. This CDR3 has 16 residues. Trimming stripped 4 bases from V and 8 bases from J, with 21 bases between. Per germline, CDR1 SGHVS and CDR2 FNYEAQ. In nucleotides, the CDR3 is TGTGCCAGCAGCTCAGGCTTAGAGAACCCCGTCCATGAGCAGTTCTTC. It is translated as CASSSGLENPVHEQFF. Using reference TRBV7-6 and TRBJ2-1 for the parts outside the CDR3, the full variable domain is GAGVSQSPRYKVTKRGQDVALRCDPISGHVSLYWYRQALGQGPEFLTYFNYEAQQDKSGLPNDRFSAERPEGSISTLTIQRTEQRDSAMYRCASSSGLENPVHEQFFGPGTRLTVL.

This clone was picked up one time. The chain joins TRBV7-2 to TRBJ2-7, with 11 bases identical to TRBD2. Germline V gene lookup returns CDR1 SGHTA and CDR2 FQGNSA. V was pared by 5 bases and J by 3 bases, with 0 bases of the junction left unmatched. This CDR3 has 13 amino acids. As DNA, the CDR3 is TGTGCCAGCAGCGGACTAGCGGGCTACGAGCAGTACTTC. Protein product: CASSGLAGYEQYF.

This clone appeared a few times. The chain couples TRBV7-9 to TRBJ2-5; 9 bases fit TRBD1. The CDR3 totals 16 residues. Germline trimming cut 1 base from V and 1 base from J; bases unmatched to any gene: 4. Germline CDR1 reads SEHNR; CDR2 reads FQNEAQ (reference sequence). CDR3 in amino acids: CASSLGGTGPQETQYF. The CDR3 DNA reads TGTGCCAGCAGCTTAGGCGGGACAGGGCCCCAAGAGACCCAGTACTTC.

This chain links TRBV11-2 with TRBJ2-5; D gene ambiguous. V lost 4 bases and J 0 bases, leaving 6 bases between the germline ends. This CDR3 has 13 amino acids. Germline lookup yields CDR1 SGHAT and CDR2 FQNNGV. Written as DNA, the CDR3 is TGTGCCAGCAGCTATCAGTACCAAGAGACCCAGTACTTC. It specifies CASSYQYQETQYF.

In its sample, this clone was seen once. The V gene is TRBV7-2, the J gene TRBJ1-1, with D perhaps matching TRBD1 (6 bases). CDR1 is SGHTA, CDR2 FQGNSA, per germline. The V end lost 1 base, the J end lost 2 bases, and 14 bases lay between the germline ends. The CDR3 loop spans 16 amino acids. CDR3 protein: CASSLEVVRGNTEAFF. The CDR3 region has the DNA TGTGCCAGCAGCTTAGAAGTTGTCAGGGGTAACACTGAAGCTTTCTTT. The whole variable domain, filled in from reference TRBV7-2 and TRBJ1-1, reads GAGVSQSPSNKVTEKGKDVELRCDPISGHTALYWYRQSLGQGLEFLIYFQGNSAPDKSGLPSDRFSAERTGGSVSTLTIQRTQQEDSAVYLCASSLEVVRGNTEAFFGQGTRLTVV.

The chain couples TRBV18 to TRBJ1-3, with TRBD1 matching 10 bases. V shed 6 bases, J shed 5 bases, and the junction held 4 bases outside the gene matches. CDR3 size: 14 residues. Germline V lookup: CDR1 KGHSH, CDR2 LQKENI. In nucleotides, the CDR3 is TGTGCCAGCTCCCCGGGACAGGGGCGAAACACCATATATTTT. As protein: CASSPGQGRNTIYF.

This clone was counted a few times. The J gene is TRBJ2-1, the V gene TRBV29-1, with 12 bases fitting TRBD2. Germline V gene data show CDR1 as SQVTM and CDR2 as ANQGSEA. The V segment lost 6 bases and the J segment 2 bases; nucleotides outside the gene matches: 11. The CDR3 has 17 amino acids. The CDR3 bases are TGCAGCGTCCATGGGACTAGCGGGCTACCCACCTACAATGAGCAGTTCTTC. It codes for CSVHGTSGLPTYNEQFF.

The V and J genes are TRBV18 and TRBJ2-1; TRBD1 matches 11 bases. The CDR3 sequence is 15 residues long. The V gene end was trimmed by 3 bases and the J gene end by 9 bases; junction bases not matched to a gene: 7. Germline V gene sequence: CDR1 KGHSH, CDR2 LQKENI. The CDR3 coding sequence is TGTGCCAGCTCACCCGGGACAGGGGGGGAAGGTGAGCAGTTCTTC. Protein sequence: CASSPGTGGEGEQFF.

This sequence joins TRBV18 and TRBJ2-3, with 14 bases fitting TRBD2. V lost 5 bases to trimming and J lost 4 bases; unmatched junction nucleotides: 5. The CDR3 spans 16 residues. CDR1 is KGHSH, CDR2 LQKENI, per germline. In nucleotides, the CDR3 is TGTGCCAGCTCATCCAGACTAGCGGGAGGGCCAGATACGCAGTATTTT. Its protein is CASSSRLAGGPDTQYF.

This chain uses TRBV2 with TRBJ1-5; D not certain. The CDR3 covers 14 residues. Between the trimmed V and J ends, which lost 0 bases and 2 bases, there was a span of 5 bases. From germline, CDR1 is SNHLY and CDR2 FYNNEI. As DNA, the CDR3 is TGTGCCAGCAGTGAAGCCTCGGGCAATCAGCCCCAGCATTTT. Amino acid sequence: CASSEASGNQPQHF.

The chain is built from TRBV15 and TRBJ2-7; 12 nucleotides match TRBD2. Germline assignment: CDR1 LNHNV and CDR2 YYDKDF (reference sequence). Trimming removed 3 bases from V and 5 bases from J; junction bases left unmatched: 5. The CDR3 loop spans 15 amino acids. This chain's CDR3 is CATSSRTSGDHEQYF. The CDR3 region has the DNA TGTGCCACCAGCAGTAGGACTAGCGGGGACCACGAGCAGTACTTC.

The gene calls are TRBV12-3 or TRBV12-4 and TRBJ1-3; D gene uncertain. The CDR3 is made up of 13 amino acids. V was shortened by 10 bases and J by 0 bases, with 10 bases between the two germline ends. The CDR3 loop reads CATGAISGNTIYF. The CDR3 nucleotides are TGTGCCACCGGAGCTATCTCTGGAAACACCATATATTTT.

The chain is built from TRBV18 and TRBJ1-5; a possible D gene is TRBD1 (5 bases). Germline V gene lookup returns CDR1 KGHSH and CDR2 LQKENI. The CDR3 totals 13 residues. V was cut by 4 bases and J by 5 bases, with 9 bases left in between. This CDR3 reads CASSLGQDQPQHF. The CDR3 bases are TGTGCCAGCTCACTTGGACAAGATCAGCCCCAGCATTTT.

The CDR3 nucleotides read TGTGCCAGTAGCGATGTCGGGGACAGAAACATTCAGTACTTC. Translated: CASSDVGDRNIQYF. The chain recombines TRBV19 with TRBJ2-4; 7 bases are a match to TRBD1. V dropped 6 bases and J dropped 6; count of bases not matched to a gene: 8. This CDR3 is 14 amino acids long. From germline, CDR1 is LNHDA and CDR2 SQIVND (reference sequence).

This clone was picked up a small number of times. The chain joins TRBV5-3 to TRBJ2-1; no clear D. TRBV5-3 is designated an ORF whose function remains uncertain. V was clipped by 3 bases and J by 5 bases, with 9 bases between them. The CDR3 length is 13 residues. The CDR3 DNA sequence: TGTGCCAGAAGCTCAGAAGCGCACAATGAGCAGTTCTTC. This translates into CARSSEAHNEQFF.

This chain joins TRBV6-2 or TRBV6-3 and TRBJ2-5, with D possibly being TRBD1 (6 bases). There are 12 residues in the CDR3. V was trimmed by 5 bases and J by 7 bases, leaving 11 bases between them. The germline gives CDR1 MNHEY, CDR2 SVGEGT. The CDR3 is CASSSTGRTQYF. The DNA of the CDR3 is TGTGCCAGCAGTAGCACAGGGCGGACCCAGTACTTC.

The DNA for the CDR3 is TGCGCCAGCAGCCCATCGGACATATCTAACTATGGCTACACCTTC. Translation gives CASSPSDISNYGYTF. The chain recombines TRBV4-1 with TRBJ1-2; D might be TRBD1 (5 bases). The CDR3 covers 15 residues. V lost 4 bases, J lost 0 bases, and 12 bases lay in between. Germline V gene lookup returns CDR1 MGHRA and CDR2 YSYEKL.

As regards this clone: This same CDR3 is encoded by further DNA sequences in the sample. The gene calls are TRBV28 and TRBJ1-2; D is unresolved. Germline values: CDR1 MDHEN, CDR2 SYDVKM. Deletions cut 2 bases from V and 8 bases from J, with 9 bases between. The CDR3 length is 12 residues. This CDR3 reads CASSLAGRGYTF. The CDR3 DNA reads TGTGCCAGCAGTTTAGCAGGAAGGGGCTACACCTTC.

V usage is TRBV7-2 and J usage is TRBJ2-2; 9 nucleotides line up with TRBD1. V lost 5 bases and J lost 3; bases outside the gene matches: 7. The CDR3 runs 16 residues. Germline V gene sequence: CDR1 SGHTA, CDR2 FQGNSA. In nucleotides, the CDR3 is TGTGCCAGCAGCCCCCAGGGACAGGGTCACACCGGGGAGCTGTTTTTT. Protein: CASSPQGQGHTGELFF.

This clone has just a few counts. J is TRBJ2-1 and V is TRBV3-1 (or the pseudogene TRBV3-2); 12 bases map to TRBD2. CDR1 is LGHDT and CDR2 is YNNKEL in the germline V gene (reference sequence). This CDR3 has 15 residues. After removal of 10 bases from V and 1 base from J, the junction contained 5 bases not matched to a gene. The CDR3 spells CATGLAGNSYNEQFF. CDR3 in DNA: TGTGCCACCGGACTAGCGGGAAATTCCTACAATGAGCAGTTCTTC.

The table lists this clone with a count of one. The CDR3 spells CAISPSTGHQPQHF. As DNA, the CDR3 is TGTGCCATCAGTCCCTCGACAGGCCATCAGCCCCAGCATTTT. The V and J genes are TRBV10-3 and TRBJ1-5, with D possibly matching TRBD1 (6 bases). The V gene's germline CDR1 is ENHRY and CDR2 SYGVKD. The CDR3 spans 14 residues. V lost 5 bases and J lost 5, with 13 bases in between.

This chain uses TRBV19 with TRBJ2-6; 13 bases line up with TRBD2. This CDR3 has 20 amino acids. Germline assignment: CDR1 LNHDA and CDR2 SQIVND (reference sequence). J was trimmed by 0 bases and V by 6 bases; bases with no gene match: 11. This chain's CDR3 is CASSQAGTSGMSSGANVLTF. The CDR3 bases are TGTGCCAGTAGCCAGGCCGGGACTAGCGGGATGTCCTCTGGGGCCAACGTCCTGACTTTC.

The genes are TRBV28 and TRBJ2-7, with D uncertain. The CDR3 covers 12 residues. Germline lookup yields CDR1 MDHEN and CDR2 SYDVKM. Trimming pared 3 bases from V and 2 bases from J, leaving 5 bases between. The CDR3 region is CASSFPTYEQYF. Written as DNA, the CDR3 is TGTGCCAGCAGTTTTCCCACCTACGAGCAGTACTTC.

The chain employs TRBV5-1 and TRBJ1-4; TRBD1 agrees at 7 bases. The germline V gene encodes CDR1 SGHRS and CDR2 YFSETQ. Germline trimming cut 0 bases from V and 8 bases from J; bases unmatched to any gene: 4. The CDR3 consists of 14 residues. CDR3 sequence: CASSLGQGREKLFF. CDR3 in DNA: TGCGCCAGCAGCTTGGGACAGGGACGGGAAAAACTGTTTTTT.

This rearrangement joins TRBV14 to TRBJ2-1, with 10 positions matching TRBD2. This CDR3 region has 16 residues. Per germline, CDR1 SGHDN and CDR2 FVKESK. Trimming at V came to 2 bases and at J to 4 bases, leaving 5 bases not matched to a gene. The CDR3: CASSQFGLAAYNEQFF. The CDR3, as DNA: TGTGCCAGCAGCCAATTCGGACTAGCGGCATACAATGAGCAGTTCTTC.

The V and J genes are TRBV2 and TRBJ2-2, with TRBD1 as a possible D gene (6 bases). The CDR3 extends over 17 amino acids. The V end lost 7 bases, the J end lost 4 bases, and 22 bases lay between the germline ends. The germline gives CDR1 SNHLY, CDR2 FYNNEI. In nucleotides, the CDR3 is TGTGCCAGCAATTCCCAGGGGTTGTTGAGTAGCACCGGGGAGCTGTTTTTT. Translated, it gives CASNSQGLLSSTGELFF.

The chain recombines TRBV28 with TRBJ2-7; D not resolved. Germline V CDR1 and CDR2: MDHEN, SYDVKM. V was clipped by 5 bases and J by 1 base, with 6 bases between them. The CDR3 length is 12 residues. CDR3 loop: CASSTLSYEQYF. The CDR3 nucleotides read TGTGCCAGCAGTACACTATCCTACGAGCAGTACTTC.

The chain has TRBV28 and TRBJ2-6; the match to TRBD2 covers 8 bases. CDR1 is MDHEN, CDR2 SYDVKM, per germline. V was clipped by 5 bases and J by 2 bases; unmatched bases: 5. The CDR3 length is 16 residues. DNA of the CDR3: TGTGCCAGCAGTCCGCCGGGGGGGGCTGGGGCCAACGTCCTGACTTTC. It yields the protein CASSPPGGAGANVLTF.